Listed here are 9 T cell receptor beta chains from one sample, sequenced in a study of T cells in Graves' hyperthyroidism and ophthalmopathy. RNA transcripts served as the template for amplifying TCR beta CDR3 regions. HTBI primers were the set used in a first-round RT-PCR of the TCR CDR3. TCRdb ran MiXCR on the multiplex PCR reads and lists one entry per CDR3 protein. The sample has a few hundred thousand distinct CDR3 sequences, about an eighth seen once. Sequencing was done on a sample of blood. Source of these receptors: a woman aged 35 to 49 with Graves' ophthalmopathy.

This clonotype was seen repeatedly, ten times or more. The chain combines TRBV13 with TRBJ1-6, with D perhaps TRBD1 (5 bases). The ends were cut back, 1 base at V and 10 bases at J, with 8 bases in the middle. The CDR3 runs 13 residues. Germline loops: CDR1 PRHDT, CDR2 FYEKMQ (reference sequence). The chain's CDR3 is CASSLARVSPLHF. The CDR3 coding sequence is TGTGCCAGCAGCTTAGCCAGGGTCTCACCCCTCCACTTT.

This clonotype was recorded at least ten times. This chain joins TRBV20-1 and TRBJ2-5; 11 nucleotides agree with TRBD1. V shed 0 bases, J shed 5 bases, and the junction held 5 bases outside the gene matches. In germline, CDR1 is DFQATT, CDR2 SNEGSKA (reference sequence). The CDR3 totals 15 residues. The CDR3 nucleotides are TGCAGTGCTAGAGACCAGGACAGGGGGCATGAGACCCAGTACTTC. Translated, it gives CSARDQDRGHETQYF.

At least ten counts were recorded for this clonotype. V usage is TRBV6-1 and J usage is TRBJ2-1; 10 nucleotides align to TRBD2. The CDR3 has 16 amino acids. J was trimmed by 3 bases and V by 2 bases; bases with no gene match: 4. From germline, CDR1 is MNHNS and CDR2 SASEGT. The CDR3 coding sequence is TGTGCCAGCAGTGAACTAGGACTAGCGGACTACAATGAGCAGTTCTTC. This translates into CASSELGLADYNEQFF.

This clonotype was counted between two and nine times. The rearrangement links TRBV27 to TRBJ1-6, with D possibly TRBD1 on 5 matching bases. Germline V lookup: CDR1 MNHEY, CDR2 SMNVEV (reference sequence). The CDR3 is 20 residues long. The germline V and J ends were trimmed by 3 bases and 0 bases, with 21 bases remaining between them. Written as DNA, the CDR3 is TGTGCCAGCAGTTTCTTTCCCCGAAGAGGGGTGAGCTCCTATAATTCACCCCTCCACTTT. Its translation is CASSFFPRRGVSSYNSPLHF.

The chain recombines TRBV7-9 with TRBJ1-6, with 9 nucleotides matching TRBD1. This CDR3 spans 14 amino acids. The germline gives CDR1 SEHNR, CDR2 FQNEAQ (reference sequence). After removal of 8 bases from V and 7 bases from J, the junction contained 6 bases not matched to a gene. This CDR3 is CASGSGTGNSPLHF. CDR3 bases: TGTGCCAGCGGCTCCGGGACAGGGAATTCACCCCTCCACTTT.

This clonotype was counted between two and nine times. V gene TRBV3-1 combines with J gene TRBJ2-2, with TRBD2 matching 8 bases. The germline CDR1 and CDR2 sequences are LGHDT and YNNKEL (reference sequence). The CDR3 is made up of 13 amino acids. The CDR3 sequence: CAASGLNTGELFF. CDR3 nucleotides: TGTGCAGCTAGCGGGTTGAACACCGGGGAGCTGTTTTTT.

This clonotype was found many times. This chain connects TRBV11-2 to TRBJ2-7; 7 nucleotides line up with TRBD2. The V and J ends lost 5 bases and 4 bases, in that order; junction bases with no gene match: 11. Germline loops: CDR1 SGHAT, CDR2 FQNNGV. CDR3 length: 15 amino acids. CDR3 sequence: CASSPLGRIKYEQYF. The CDR3 region has the DNA TGTGCCAGCAGCCCGCTCGGGAGGATCAAGTACGAGCAGTACTTC.

This clonotype was counted many times. This chain uses TRBV6-2 or TRBV6-3 with TRBJ2-7; 13 nucleotides align to TRBD2. Germline trimming cut 9 bases from V and 2 bases from J; bases unmatched to any gene: 7. CDR1 MNHEY and CDR2 SVGEGT come from the germline V gene. The CDR3 is 15 amino acids. This chain's CDR3 is CASSKGLAGTYEQYF. The CDR3 coding sequence is TGTGCCAGTAGTAAGGGACTAGCGGGAACCTACGAGCAGTACTTC.

This clonotype was seen at least ten times. The chain recombines TRBV5-1 with TRBJ2-1; D remains unclear. Germline V gene sequence: CDR1 SGHRS, CDR2 YFSETQ. V was clipped by 0 bases and J by 5 bases, with 3 bases between them. The CDR3 runs to 12 residues. CDR3 in DNA: TGCGCCAGCAGCTTGGGCCACAATGAGCAGTTCTTC. The encoded protein is CASSLGHNEQFF.